A single sample is the source of the 27 T cell receptor beta chains below, sequenced in a study of spatial heterogeneity in lung cancer. Time point reported: sample taken at primary tumor resection. Whole RNA, which was extracted from tumor, nontumor lung tissue or frozen PBMC, was sequenced without any cell sorting. Using its own MiXCR run on the 5' RACE reads, TCRdb lists one record per CDR3 protein. The sample holds 50,000 or so distinct CDR3 sequences, less than 8.5% seen once. The sample consisted of PBMCs, taken at surgery. The receptors derive from a female donor with early-stage non-small cell lung cancer.

The chain recombines TRBV12-3 or TRBV12-4 with TRBJ2-1; no reliable D call. Trimming took 2 bases from V and 8 from J, leaving 4 bases between them. This CDR3 has 11 residues. The CDR3: CASSLRDEQFF. The CDR3 region has the DNA TGTGCCAGCAGTTTACGCGATGAGCAGTTCTTC.

The chain couples TRBV27 to TRBJ2-7, with 11 nucleotides matching TRBD2. The V segment lost 4 bases and the J segment 2 bases; nucleotides outside the gene matches: 7. Germline values: CDR1 MNHEY, CDR2 SMNVEV (reference sequence). The CDR3 contains 16 residues. The DNA of the CDR3 is TGTGCCAGCAGTTACCTGCTAGCGGGGGGCCCCTACGAGCAGTACTTC. Translating it yields CASSYLLAGGPYEQYF.

This clonotype was detected only a few times. This rearrangement joins TRBV6-2 or TRBV6-3 to TRBJ2-7; 7 bases match TRBD1. The junction had 9 bases not matched to a gene; V was cut back by 10 bases and J by 3 bases. Germline CDR1 reads MNHEY; CDR2 reads SVGEGT. CDR3 length equals 13 residues. In DNA form, the CDR3 reads TGTGCCACCGGGACAGTGAGTTTCTACGAGCAGTACTTC. Its protein is CATGTVSFYEQYF.

Only a few counts were recorded for this clonotype. One junction end disagrees with the germline gene, perhaps due to a read error. J is TRBJ2-2 and V is TRBV7-7, with D uncertain. CDR3 length: 14 amino acids. Germline V gene sequence: CDR1 SSHAT, CDR2 FNYEAQ (reference sequence). The CDR3 protein is CASTSGENTGELFF. The DNA of the CDR3 is TGTGCTAGCACCTCAGGAGAGAACACCGGGGAGCTGTTTTTT.

V and J are TRBV20-1 and TRBJ1-2, with D possibly being TRBD1 (5 bases). The germline V and J ends were trimmed by 0 bases and 0 bases, with 11 bases remaining between them. Germline CDR1 and CDR2: DFQATT and SNEGSKA (reference sequence). This CDR3 has 15 amino acids. CDR3 sequence (DNA): TGCAGTGCTAGAGATCCGTGGGGGGCTAACTATGGCTACACCTTC. It yields the protein CSARDPWGANYGYTF.

The table lists this clonotype with a few counts. V gene TRBV5-1 combines with J gene TRBJ2-7, with 7 bases aligning to TRBD2. Germline V gives CDR1 SGHRS, CDR2 YFSETQ. The CDR3 is 13 residues long. Germline trimming cut 4 bases from V and 1 base from J; bases unmatched to any gene: 2. The CDR3 region is CASSQGGSYEQYF. In DNA, the CDR3 is TGCGCCAGCAGCCAGGGAGGGTCCTACGAGCAGTACTTC.

There are a few counts of this clonotype. This chain links TRBV30 with TRBJ1-2; 12 nucleotides agree with TRBD1. The CDR3 loop spans 18 amino acids. Germline assignment: CDR1 GTSNPN and CDR2 SVGIG (reference sequence). Losses at the gene ends were 4 bases for V and 0 bases for J; bases not matched to a gene: 12. The CDR3 loop reads CAWTHPGTGGLSNYGYTF. Here the CDR3 DNA reads TGTGCCTGGACCCACCCCGGGACAGGGGGCCTCTCTAACTATGGCTACACCTTC.

CDR3 sequence: CASSQEGGGLAYNEQFF. The CDR3 bases are TGTGCCAGCAGCCAAGAAGGGGGGGGCCTAGCCTACAATGAGCAGTTCTTC. The chain recombines TRBV14 with TRBJ2-1, with a weak D call TRBD2 (7 bases). This CDR3 is built from 17 residues. Germline CDR1 SGHDN, CDR2 FVKESK. Trimming pared 0 bases from V and 2 bases from J, leaving 14 bases between.

Notes on this clonotype: A much larger clone is a single base away; this may be a read error. The chain recombines TRBV2 with TRBJ2-6; D may be TRBD1 or TRBD2 (5 bases each). CDR1 and CDR2 from the germline V gene are SNHLY and FYNNEI. CDR3 length: 15 residues. In DNA form, the CDR3 reads TGTGCCAGCACGGGGTTTCGCTCCGGGGCCAACGTCCCGACTTTC. It yields the protein CASTGFRSGANVPTF.

This chain connects TRBV7-9 to TRBJ1-1, with D uncertain. The CDR3 has 13 amino acids. With 5 bases removed from V and 1 base from J, the gap between germline ends came to 8 bases. CDR1 is SEHNR and CDR2 is FQNEAQ in the germline V gene (reference sequence). CDR3 sequence reads: CASSPGRNTEAFF. For the CDR3, the DNA is TGTGCCAGCAGCCCTGGCCGGAACACTGAAGCTTTCTTT.

The CDR3 reads CASSAERSPPLHF. For the CDR3, the DNA is TGTGCCAGCAGCGCGGAAAGGTCCCCACCCCTCCACTTT. The rearrangement uses TRBV7-2 and TRBJ1-6; D remains ambiguous. Trimming removed 5 bases at V and 11 bases at J, with 13 bases between. This CDR3 spans 13 amino acids. Germline V gene lookup returns CDR1 SGHTA and CDR2 FQGNSA.

This clonotype was seen a single time. The rearrangement joins TRBV30 to TRBJ2-3; the match to TRBD1 covers 7 bases. This CDR3 is 14 amino acids long. From germline, CDR1 is GTSNPN and CDR2 SVGIG (reference sequence). The junction had 3 bases not matched to a gene; V was cut back by 2 bases and J by 1 base. The CDR3 DNA is TGTGCCTGGAGTTCGACAGGGTGCACAGATACGCAGTATTTT. This codes for CAWSSTGCTDTQYF. Complete variable domain (other parts from reference TRBV30 and TRBJ2-3): SQTIHQWPATLVQPVGSPLSLECTVEGTSNPNLYWYRQAAGRGLQLLFYSVGIGQISSEVPQNLSASRPQDRQFILSSKKLLLSDSGFYLCAWSSTGCTDTQYFGPGTRLTVL.

This clonotype was seen just once. A much larger clone sits a single nucleotide away, making a read error possible. The chain links TRBV10-3 to TRBJ1-1, with 7 positions matching TRBD1. The germline V gene encodes CDR1 ENHRY and CDR2 SYGVKD. Losses at the gene ends were 8 bases for V and 8 bases for J; bases not matched to a gene: 11. The CDR3 is 13 residues long. CDR3 protein: CAIGEYRDSEAFF. DNA of the CDR3: TGTGCCATCGGGGAATATCGGGACAGCGAAGCTTTCTTT.

The V and J genes are TRBV3-1 and TRBJ1-5, with D possibly being TRBD1 (5 bases). Germline values: CDR1 LGHDT, CDR2 YNNKEL (reference sequence). With 3 bases removed from V and 7 bases from J, the gap between germline ends came to 13 bases. The length of the CDR3 is 14 residues. The CDR3 is CASSQHGRDQPQHF. The CDR3 region has the DNA TGTGCCAGCAGCCAGCATGGCAGGGACCAGCCCCAGCATTTT.

V usage is TRBV7-8 and J usage is TRBJ2-3; D could derive from TRBD1 or TRBD2 (6 bases each). Looked up from germline, CDR1 is SGHVS and CDR2 is FQNEAQ. The CDR3 loop spans 15 amino acids. Trimming took off 6 bases at V and 4 bases at J, with 17 bases between the two ends. The CDR3 DNA is TGTGCCAGCAGTTCTACAGGGTCGGGGGCAGATACGCAGTATTTT. It is translated as CASSSTGSGADTQYF.

The gene calls are TRBV7-2 and TRBJ2-1, with D uncertain. The CDR3 is made up of 14 amino acids. CDR1 SGHTA and CDR2 FQGNSA come from the germline V gene. V was shortened by 1 base and J by 4 bases, with 8 bases between the two germline ends. The CDR3 DNA reads TGTGCCAGCAGCTTAGTGGTAAGTTACAATGAGCAGTTCTTC. Amino acids: CASSLVVSYNEQFF.

This clonotype showed up many times. The chain uses TRBV20-1 and TRBJ2-3; unclear D gene. CDR1 and CDR2 from the germline V gene are DFQATT and SNEGSKA (reference sequence). The CDR3 is 11 amino acids. Trimming took off 7 bases at V and 0 bases at J, with 5 bases between the two ends. The CDR3 sequence: CSGQSTDTQYF. The CDR3 coding sequence is TGCAGTGGTCAGAGCACAGATACGCAGTATTTT.

The J gene is TRBJ1-6, the V gene TRBV6-1; D gene unclear. V was cut by 4 bases and J by 6 bases, with 4 bases left in between. This CDR3 contains 12 residues. Germline CDR1 reads MNHNS; CDR2 reads SASEGT. CDR3 nucleotide sequence: TGTGCCAGCAGTGGCCGTAATTCACCCCTCCACTTT. Protein: CASSGRNSPLHF.

This clonotype showed up just a few times. V and J are TRBV28 and TRBJ2-5, with a weak D call TRBD2 (5 bases). CDR3 length equals 15 residues. CDR1 is MDHEN, CDR2 SYDVKM, per germline. The V and J ends lost 5 bases and 2 bases respectively, with 15 bases between them. The CDR3 DNA is TGTGCCAGCAGTCCCCAAGGAGCGGAACAAGAGACCCAGTACTTC. Its protein product is CASSPQGAEQETQYF. The whole variable domain, filled in from reference TRBV28 and TRBJ2-5, reads DVKVTQSSRYLVKRTGEKVFLECVQDMDHENMFWYRQDPGLGLRLIYFSYDVKMKEKGDIPEGYSVSREKKERFSLILESASTNQTSMYLCASSPQGAEQETQYFGPGTRLLVL.

This clonotype was detected only a few times. The J gene is TRBJ2-1, the V gene TRBV30, with D possibly matching TRBD2 (6 bases). CDR1 GTSNPN and CDR2 SVGIG come from the germline V gene (reference sequence). This CDR3 is 14 amino acids long. Trimming shortened V by 2 bases and J by 8 bases, and 16 bases separated the two germline ends. The CDR3 reads CAWSRGSGVDEQFF. Here the CDR3 DNA reads TGTGCCTGGAGTCGGGGCTCGGGGGTCGATGAGCAGTTCTTC. The variable domain in full, completed from reference TRBV30 and TRBJ2-1, reads SQTIHQWPATLVQPVGSPLSLECTVEGTSNPNLYWYRQAAGRGLQLLFYSVGIGQISSEVPQNLSASRPQDRQFILSSKKLLLSDSGFYLCAWSRGSGVDEQFFGPGTRLTVL.

This clonotype was counted a few times. The gene calls are TRBV18 and TRBJ1-2, with unresolved D. CDR1 is KGHSH and CDR2 is LQKENI in the germline V gene. The CDR3 extends over 12 amino acids. V was pared by 1 base and J by 3 bases, with 3 bases between. The CDR3, as DNA: TGTGCCAGCTCACCACGGGACTATGGCTACACCTTC. It yields the protein CASSPRDYGYTF.

The chain carries TRBV20-1 and TRBJ1-4; tentatively, D is TRBD1 (5 bases). The V end was cut by 2 bases, the J end by 1 base, with 14 bases between. CDR1 DFQATT and CDR2 SNEGSKA come from the germline V gene (reference sequence). This CDR3 comprises 16 residues. As DNA, the CDR3 is TGCAGTGCTAGAATCGCAGGGTGGGGAACTAATGAAAAACTGTTTTTT. It encodes CSARIAGWGTNEKLFF.

In this sample, this clonotype turned up many times. The chain carries TRBV27 and TRBJ2-2, with TRBD2 matching 8 bases. V shed 2 bases and J 6 bases; nucleotides not matched to a gene: 5. Germline V lookup: CDR1 MNHEY, CDR2 SMNVEV (reference sequence). This CDR3 is 15 amino acids long. CDR3 amino acids: CASSLDTGGAGELFF. In DNA form, the CDR3 reads TGTGCCAGCAGTTTAGACACCGGGGGGGCCGGGGAGCTGTTTTTT.

V is TRBV7-2 and J is TRBJ2-7, with TRBD2 matching over 9 bases. CDR1 is SGHTA and CDR2 is FQGNSA in the germline V gene. The junction had 9 bases not matched to a gene; V was cut back by 5 bases and J by 4 bases. The CDR3 has 15 amino acids. This CDR3 is CASSQATSGPYEQYF. The CDR3 DNA follows: TGTGCCAGCAGCCAAGCGACTAGCGGACCGTACGAGCAGTACTTC. The full variable domain, its missing parts supplied by reference TRBV7-2 and TRBJ2-7, is GAGVSQSPSNKVTEKGKDVELRCDPISGHTALYWYRQSLGQGLEFLIYFQGNSAPDKSGLPSDRFSAERTGGSVSTLTIQRTQQEDSAVYLCASSQATSGPYEQYFGPGTRLTVT.

Many counts were recorded for this clonotype. The chain carries TRBV19 and TRBJ1-1; possible D gene TRBD1, 6 bases. Germline-derived CDR1 and CDR2 are LNHDA and SQIVND (reference sequence). Trimming removed 4 bases from V and 4 bases from J, with 7 bases in between. The CDR3 has 12 residues. Written as DNA, the CDR3 is TGTGCCAGTAGTACAGGGGCCACTGAAGCTTTCTTT. Protein product: CASSTGATEAFF.

This clonotype was seen only a few times. The chain uses TRBV5-1 and TRBJ2-7; D gene ambiguous. CDR1 and CDR2 (germline): SGHRS, YFSETQ. The CDR3 extends over 15 amino acids. V was shortened by 1 base and J by 2 bases, with 13 bases between the two germline ends. CDR3 region: CASSLSSGFAYEQYF. DNA for the CDR3: TGCGCCAGCAGCTTGAGCTCAGGATTCGCCTACGAGCAGTACTTC.

The rearrangement links TRBV30 to TRBJ1-1; D is undetermined. The CDR3 loop spans 15 amino acids. The V gene lost 0 bases and the J gene lost 7 bases, with 18 bases spanning the gap. CDR1 is GTSNPN and CDR2 is SVGIG in the germline V gene (reference sequence). Here the CDR3 DNA reads TGTGCCTGGAGTGTACGGGCTGGGGTAGCGTATGAAGCTTTCTTT. As protein: CAWSVRAGVAYEAFF.